These T cell receptor beta chains were read from a single sample in a study of cytomegalovirus exposure and HLA in healthy donors. Measured with immunoSEQ multiplex PCR; TCRdb has only the in-frame clones, and not every one. This table has around 94,000 clones, roughly three fifths appearing once. The sample taken for sequencing was PBMCs. These receptors came from a human donor in good health. The CDR3 runs from the conserved cysteine through the conserved F or W. The D gene is left open where the match is weak. Expanded clones are given a class, and other clones once, few, many or no size at all.

abundance: NA; v_gene: TRBV11-3; d_gene: TRBD2; j_gene: TRBJ2-3; CDR3aa: CASSLRTSGPSDTQYF; CDR3nt: TGTGCCAGCAGCTTAAGGACTAGCGGACCTAGTGATACGCAGTATTTT
abundance: NA; v_gene: TRBV30; d_gene: NA; j_gene: TRBJ2-1; CDR3aa: CAWVEDEQFF; CDR3nt: TGTGCCTGGGTAGAGGATGAGCAGTTCTTC
abundance: NA; v_gene: TRBV6-6; d_gene: NA; j_gene: TRBJ2-3; CDR3aa: CASSIMGGDTQYF; CDR3nt: TGTGCCAGCAGTATAATGGGAGGAGATACGCAGTATTTT
abundance: NA; v_gene: TRBV28; d_gene: NA; j_gene: TRBJ1-2; CDR3aa: CASNGPGGLNYGYTF; CDR3nt: TGTGCCAGCAACGGTCCCGGCGGCCTTAACTATGGCTACACCTTC
abundance: NA; v_gene: TRBV4-1; d_gene: NA; j_gene: TRBJ2-5; CDR3aa: CASSQAEGAVGQETQYF; CDR3nt: TGCGCCAGCAGCCAAGCGGAAGGGGCCGTTGGCCAAGAGACCCAGTACTTC
abundance: NA; v_gene: TRBV19; d_gene: TRBD1; j_gene: TRBJ1-4; CDR3aa: CASSILGQGPDNEKLFF; CDR3nt: TGTGCCAGTAGTATACTGGGACAGGGGCCCGATAATGAAAAACTGTTTTTT
abundance: NA; v_gene: TRBV25-1; d_gene: NA; j_gene: TRBJ1-1; CDR3aa: CASSRGGRISLANTEAFF; CDR3nt: TGTGCCAGCAGTAGGGGGGGAAGAATAAGTCTGGCGAACACTGAAGCTTTCTTT
abundance: few; v_gene: TRBV4-1; d_gene: NA; j_gene: TRBJ2-5; CDR3aa: CASSLSDDRYQETQYF; CDR3nt: TGCGCCAGCAGCCTTTCGGACGACAGGTACCAAGAGACCCAGTACTTC
abundance: few; v_gene: TRBV11-2; d_gene: NA; j_gene: TRBJ2-3; CDR3aa: CASSRGGLSTDTQYF; CDR3nt: TGTGCCAGCAGCAGAGGAGGGCTGAGCACAGATACGCAGTATTTT
abundance: NA; v_gene: TRBV5-1; d_gene: TRBD2; j_gene: TRBJ2-1; CDR3aa: CASSLVTGGGYNEQFF; CDR3nt: TGCGCCAGCAGCTTGGTAACCGGGGGGGGTTACAATGAGCAGTTCTTC
abundance: NA; v_gene: TRBV4-2; d_gene: NA; j_gene: TRBJ1-5; CDR3aa: CASSQEVQAYTQPQHF; CDR3nt: TGTGCCAGCAGCCAAGAGGTCCAGGCCTACACTCAGCCCCAGCATTTT
abundance: few; v_gene: TRBV7-2; d_gene: NA; j_gene: TRBJ2-5; CDR3aa: CASSLVGSQETQYF; CDR3nt: TGTGCCAGCAGCTTAGTGGGGAGCCAAGAGACCCAGTACTTC
abundance: NA; v_gene: TRBV19; d_gene: TRBD2; j_gene: TRBJ2-7; CDR3aa: CASSVLAGGTPEQYF; CDR3nt: TGTGCCAGTAGTGTGCTAGCGGGCGGTACTCCTGAGCAGTACTTC
abundance: NA; v_gene: TRBV7-8; d_gene: NA; j_gene: TRBJ1-1; CDR3aa: CASSLVRGGVTEAFF; CDR3nt: TGTGCCAGCAGCTTAGTAAGGGGCGGAGTCACTGAAGCTTTCTTT
abundance: once; v_gene: TRBV13; d_gene: TRBD2; j_gene: TRBJ2-7; CDR3aa: CASSTSGLAEYEQYF; CDR3nt: TGTGCCAGCAGCACCTCGGGACTAGCCGAATACGAGCAGTACTTC
abundance: NA; v_gene: TRBV28; d_gene: TRBD1; j_gene: TRBJ1-1; CDR3aa: CASSFPGTVNTEAFF; CDR3nt: TGTGCCAGCAGCTTTCCCGGGACAGTAAACACTGAAGCTTTCTTT
abundance: NA; v_gene: TRBV7-9; d_gene: NA; j_gene: TRBJ1-5; CDR3aa: CASSIGTALSGNQPQHF; CDR3nt: TGTGCCAGCAGCATAGGGACTGCCCTGTCGGGGAATCAGCCCCAGCATTTT
abundance: NA; v_gene: TRBV28; d_gene: NA; j_gene: TRBJ1-1; CDR3aa: CASSGGYLEAFF; CDR3nt: TGTGCCAGCTCGGGGGGGTACCTTGAAGCTTTCTTT
abundance: few; v_gene: TRBV4-1; d_gene: TRBD2; j_gene: TRBJ2-3; CDR3aa: CASSQVSGTGDTQYF; CDR3nt: TGCGCCAGCAGCCAGGTTAGCGGGACCGGGGATACGCAGTATTTT
abundance: NA; v_gene: TRBV2; d_gene: TRBD2; j_gene: TRBJ2-7; CDR3aa: CASSEGLAGVYEQYF; CDR3nt: TGTGCCAGCAGTGAAGGTCTAGCGGGAGTTTACGAGCAGTACTTC
abundance: NA; v_gene: TRBV30; d_gene: NA; j_gene: TRBJ2-2; CDR3aa: CAWTGVSTGELFF; CDR3nt: TGTGCCTGGACAGGGGTATCCACCGGGGAGCTGTTTTTT
abundance: NA; v_gene: TRBV5-6; d_gene: TRBD1; j_gene: TRBJ2-2; CDR3aa: CASSFGIRGQGTGELFF; CDR3nt: TGTGCCAGCAGCTTTGGAATTAGGGGGCAGGGCACCGGGGAGCTGTTTTTT
abundance: NA; v_gene: TRBV25-1; d_gene: TRBD1; j_gene: TRBJ2-1; CDR3aa: CASKETGAYNEQFF; CDR3nt: TGTGCCAGCAAAGAAACAGGGGCCTACAATGAGCAGTTCTTC
abundance: NA; v_gene: TRBV5-1; d_gene: TRBD2; j_gene: TRBJ2-5; CDR3aa: CASSSRLAGRETQYF; CDR3nt: TGCGCCAGCAGCTCAAGACTAGCGGGAAGAGAGACCCAGTACTTC
abundance: once; v_gene: TRBV4-1; d_gene: NA; j_gene: TRBJ1-5; CDR3aa: CASSQTTGRGSQPQHF; CDR3nt: TGCGCCAGCAGCCAGACTACGGGTAGAGGTAGTCAGCCCCAGCATTTT
abundance: NA; v_gene: TRBV14; d_gene: TRBD2; j_gene: TRBJ2-3; CDR3aa: CASSQIGTSRHTDTQYF; CDR3nt: TGTGCCAGCAGCCAAATAGGGACTAGCAGACACACAGATACGCAGTATTTT
abundance: NA; v_gene: TRBV14; d_gene: NA; j_gene: TRBJ2-7; CDR3aa: CASSQTGTLSYEQYF; CDR3nt: TGTGCCAGCAGCCAGACCGGGACATTATCCTACGAGCAGTACTTC
abundance: NA; v_gene: TRBV2; d_gene: NA; j_gene: TRBJ2-7; CDR3aa: CASSEGRTATYEQYF; CDR3nt: TGTGCCAGCAGTGAAGGCAGGACAGCAACCTACGAGCAGTACTTC